The clone carrying this TCR beta chain was counted only a few times. No antigen is known for it. Using about 220 ng DNA, tens of thousands of T cell genomes, the sorted-subset replicate PCRs were run. The protocol was immunoSEQ multiplex PCR, while the TCRdb copy is restricted to in-frame clones and leaves out a portion. Found here are approximately 710,000 clones, 90% of them singletons; the top ten hold around a third. This specimen belongs to a study of shared clonotypes between healthy human individuals. The CDR3 totals 14 residues. V lost 3 bases to trimming and J lost 0 bases, with 8 bases between them. Germline V lookup: CDR1 MDHEN, CDR2 SYDVKM. Overall study results and limits: Rarefaction curves obtained for sorted subsets showed sequencing incomplete despite large depth. It was only blood that was sampled, and tissue repertoires likely differ.

V gene TRBV28 combines with J gene TRBJ1-1; D is undetermined. The specimen was memory CD8+ T cells from PBMCs. Subset given: CD45RO+ cells pooled with CCR7-negative TemRA cells. This clonotype was obtained from a man aged 18 to 29 in good health. Some clones in this sample may be carry-over from other donors' samples. This CDR3 is CASSFANLNTEAFF. In DNA form, the CDR3 reads TGTGCCAGCAGTTTCGCCAATTTGAACACTGAAGCTTTCTTT. Full variable domain (rest looked up from reference TRBV28 and TRBJ1-1): DVKVTQSSRYLVKRTGEKVFLECVQDMDHENMFWYRQDPGLGLRLIYFSYDVKMKEKGDIPEGYSVSREKKERFSLILESASTNQTSMYLCASSFANLNTEAFFGQGTRLTVV.